One and the same sample provided the 9 T cell receptor beta chains below, sequenced in a study of T-cell reconstitution after alpha-beta-depleted transplantation in children. Using unique molecular identifiers, the investigators prepared the TCRbeta library. MiXCR, applied by TCRdb to the PCR reads, yields one record per CDR3 protein. The sample has 200,000 or so distinct CDR3 sequences, roughly 6.3% seen once; the top ten hold about 5%. Sequenced material: PBMCs, taken before TCRalphabeta/CD19-depleted stem cell transplant. These receptors all stem from a girl under three years old with combined immunodeficiency, due to receive a stem cell transplant.

This clonotype was recorded many times. V usage is TRBV10-2 and J usage is TRBJ1-6, with 9 bases that match TRBD1. Germline V gene lookup returns CDR1 WSHSY and CDR2 SAAADI. The CDR3 has 18 amino acids. With 2 bases clipped from V and 9 bases from J, the junction kept 14 bases outside the gene matches. CDR3 DNA: TGCGCCAGCAGTGAGGGCTACGCGGGAGGGACAGGGTTTTCACCCCTCCACTTT. This sequence encodes CASSEGYAGGTGFSPLHF.

This clonotype has a count of ten or more. The V call is TRBV12-3 or TRBV12-4, the J call TRBJ2-3; TRBD2 matches 11 bases. The junction had 11 bases not matched to a gene; V was cut back by 3 bases and J by 6 bases. The CDR3 runs 17 residues. The chain's CDR3 is CASSLFATSGKFDTQYF. The CDR3 nucleotides read TGTGCCAGCAGTTTGTTCGCGACTAGCGGGAAGTTCGATACGCAGTATTTT.

In this sample, this clonotype turned up many times. The rearrangement joins TRBV21-1 to TRBJ2-1; the table's TRBD1 call for D was not verified on the DNA. TRBV21-1 is deemed a pseudogene. The CDR3 sequence is 12 residues long. CDR3 sequence reads: CASSPQGPEQFF. The CDR3 region has the DNA TGTGCCAGCAGCCCTCAGGGACCCGAGCAGTTCTTC.

This clonotype has at least ten counts. The gene calls are TRBV20-1 and TRBJ2-1; D uncertain. Trimming shortened V by 6 bases and J by 0 bases, and 9 bases separated the two germline ends. Germline assignment: CDR1 DFQATT and CDR2 SNEGSKA (reference sequence). The CDR3 has 13 amino acids. CDR3 nucleotides: TGCAGTGCATACGCCCGCTCCTACAATGAGCAGTTCTTC. This gives the protein CSAYARSYNEQFF.

At least ten counts were recorded for this clonotype. The V gene is TRBV20-1, the J gene TRBJ1-2; possibly TRBD1 for D (6 bases). CDR3 length: 17 residues. Per the germline V gene, CDR1 is DFQATT and CDR2 is SNEGSKA (reference sequence). V gave up 3 bases and J gave up 4 bases, with 24 bases separating them. The CDR3 reads CSASGFQGPTSSYGYTF. The DNA of the CDR3 is TGCAGTGCTAGTGGGTTTCAGGGGCCGACCTCCTCCTATGGCTACACCTTC.

This clonotype has ten or more counts. V and J are TRBV7-3 and TRBJ2-3; perhaps D is TRBD1 or TRBD2 (6 bases each). Trimming left V 4 bases short and J 6 bases short, with 17 bases between. The CDR3 covers 15 residues. Looked up from germline, CDR1 is SGHTA and CDR2 is FQGTGA. Written as DNA, the CDR3 is TGTGCCAGCAGCTCCCGTGGGGGGCAGTGGGATACGCAGTATTTT. Its protein product is CASSSRGGQWDTQYF.

The table lists this clonotype with many counts. The genes are TRBV24-1 and TRBJ2-1, with TRBD2 matching 10 bases. With 4 bases clipped from V and 1 base from J, the junction kept 9 bases outside the gene matches. Germline V lookup: CDR1 KGHDR, CDR2 SFDVKD. The CDR3 has 18 residues. CDR3 DNA sequence: TGTGCCACCAGTGACTCTCCAGAACTAGCGGGGTCCTACAATGAGCAGTTCTTC. Translated: CATSDSPELAGSYNEQFF.

This clonotype was detected many times. The chain carries TRBV6-5 and TRBJ2-5; no clear D. Looked up from germline, CDR1 is MNHEY and CDR2 is SVGAGI. The V end lost 0 bases, the J end lost 1 base, and 9 bases lay between the germline ends. The CDR3 is 15 residues long. The CDR3 coding sequence is TGTGCCAGCAGTTACTCAAACTTGCCCCAAGAGACCCAGTACTTC. Amino acid sequence: CASSYSNLPQETQYF.

This clonotype was counted ten times or more. The genes are TRBV28 and TRBJ2-7; D unresolved. The V gene's germline CDR1 is MDHEN and CDR2 SYDVKM. The CDR3 loop spans 12 amino acids. V was shortened by 4 bases and J by 2 bases, with 6 bases between the two germline ends. This CDR3 is CASSYPTYEQYF. The CDR3 DNA reads TGTGCCAGCAGTTACCCCACCTACGAGCAGTACTTC.